This is a list of T cell receptor beta chains from one sample in a study of blood T cell repertoires in COVID-19. This table comes from immunoSEQ multiplex PCR, and its TCRdb copy is limited to in-frame clones, with some not included. The sample contains 250,000 to 400,000 clones, 85% of which appear only once. Sequenced input: PBMCs or T cells enriched from blood (not recorded which). These TCRs come from a woman in her 30s who had been exposed to COVID-19. Each CDR3 is given with its conserved first and last residue. Each record gives: CDR3 protein, CDR3 DNA, J gene, D gene, V gene, clone size. The D gene is left open where the match is weak. Clone size is stated in some rows and not others, as once, few, many or a class when expanded.

CDR3: CASSYSGGKLFF
DNA: TGTGCCAGCAGTTACTCGGGAGGAAAACTGTTTTTT
J: TRBJ1-4
D: NA
V: TRBV6-5
size: NA

CDR3: CASSVQGGETQYF
DNA: TGTGCCAGCAGCGTGCAGGGAGGGGAGACCCAGTACTTC
J: TRBJ2-5
D: TRBD2
V: TRBV9
size: NA

CDR3: CAWKAGGQTGELFF
DNA: TGTGCCTGGAAGGCGGGAGGGCAGACCGGGGAGCTGTTTTTT
J: TRBJ2-2
D: TRBD2
V: TRBV30
size: NA

CDR3: CASGLAGGPFTGELFF
DNA: TGCGCCAGCGGGCTAGCGGGAGGGCCTTTCACCGGGGAGCTGTTTTTT
J: TRBJ2-2
D: TRBD2
V: TRBV4-1
size: NA

CDR3: CASSVGAGGYEQYF
DNA: TGTGCCAGCAGCGTAGGGGCGGGGGGCTACGAGCAGTACTTC
J: TRBJ2-7
D: TRBD2
V: TRBV9
size: NA

CDR3: CASSLSDAGELFF
DNA: TGTGCCAGCAGTTTGAGCGATGCCGGGGAGCTGTTTTTT
J: TRBJ2-2
D: NA
V: TRBV12-3/TRBV12-4
size: once

CDR3: CASSHGTGWTEAFF
DNA: TGTGCCAGCAGCCACGGGACAGGGTGGACTGAAGCTTTCTTT
J: TRBJ1-1
D: TRBD1
V: TRBV5-6
size: NA

CDR3: CAWGTGYNEQFF
DNA: TGTGCCTGGGGGACAGGTTACAATGAGCAGTTCTTC
J: TRBJ2-1
D: TRBD1
V: TRBV30
size: NA

CDR3: CASSPPHRINYGYTF
DNA: TGTGCCAGCAGCCCTCCCCACAGGATTAACTATGGCTACACCTTC
J: TRBJ1-2
D: NA
V: TRBV5-4
size: NA

CDR3: CASKYSQNNSPLHF
DNA: TGTGCCAGCAAGTACAGTCAGAATAATTCACCCCTCCACTTT
J: TRBJ1-6
D: NA
V: TRBV2
size: few

CDR3: CASSLAGTGGHQPQHF
DNA: TGTGCCAGCAGCTTAGCGGGGACAGGAGGACATCAGCCCCAGCATTTT
J: TRBJ1-5
D: TRBD1
V: TRBV7-8
size: NA

CDR3: CASSEFGGSSYEQYF
DNA: TGTGCCAGCAGTGAATTTGGAGGAAGCTCCTACGAGCAGTACTTC
J: TRBJ2-7
D: NA
V: TRBV25-1
size: NA

CDR3: CAWSVANQPQHF
DNA: TGTGCCTGGAGTGTAGCCAATCAGCCCCAGCATTTT
J: TRBJ1-5
D: NA
V: TRBV30
size: NA

CDR3: CASSSGLAGVYRETQYF
DNA: TGCGCCAGCAGCTCTGGATTAGCGGGGGTATACAGAGAGACCCAGTACTTC
J: TRBJ2-5
D: TRBD2
V: TRBV5-1
size: NA

CDR3: CASSPRTGGNTEAFF
DNA: TGTGCCAGCTCACCCAGAACTGGGGGGAATACTGAAGCTTTCTTT
J: TRBJ1-1
D: NA
V: TRBV18
size: NA

CDR3: CASSLGGGKDTQYF
DNA: TGCGCCAGCAGCTTGGGAGGGGGCAAGGATACGCAGTATTTT
J: TRBJ2-3
D: TRBD1
V: TRBV5-1
size: NA

CDR3: CASSLGQPGVNEQFF
DNA: TGTGCCAGCAGTTTGGGTCAACCAGGGGTTAATGAGCAGTTCTTC
J: TRBJ2-1
D: NA
V: TRBV28
size: NA

CDR3: CSVTGGTEAFF
DNA: TGCAGCGTAACAGGGGGCACTGAAGCTTTCTTT
J: TRBJ1-1
D: TRBD1
V: TRBV29-1
size: NA